This passage covers 29 T cell receptor beta chains from one sample sequenced in a study of blood T cell repertoires in COVID-19. Sequencing was performed with immunoSEQ multiplex PCR; in TCRdb, only in-frame clones are kept and a portion is missing. The sample shows about 100,000 clones, around 84% of them seen only once. Sequences were obtained from peripheral blood. The receptors were sampled from a woman aged 60-70 years in a cohort sampled during active or convalescent COVID-19.

The chain links TRBV19 to TRBJ1-6; no clear D gene. CDR1 and CDR2 (germline): LNHDA, SQIVND (reference sequence). The CDR3 is 13 amino acids. Trimming took off 5 bases at V and 10 bases at J, with 12 bases between the two ends. DNA of the CDR3: TGTGCCAGTAGTGAGTGGGAGAGCTCACCCCTCCACTTT. It translates to CASSEWESSPLHF.

The rearrangement joins TRBV27 to TRBJ2-7; 9 bases match TRBD1. This CDR3 is 14 amino acids long. J gave up 3 bases and V 3 bases, and 3 bases lay outside the gene matches. Germline assignment: CDR1 MNHEY and CDR2 SMNVEV (reference sequence). CDR3 in amino acids: CASSLGTGIYEQYF. The CDR3 DNA reads TGTGCCAGCAGTTTGGGGACAGGGATCTACGAGCAGTACTTC.

CDR3 in amino acids: CASSLSLGQSYGYTF. CDR3 nucleotides: TGTGCCAGCAGCTTGTCCCTCGGACAGTCTTATGGCTACACCTTC. This chain connects TRBV11-2 to TRBJ1-2, with a possible D match to TRBD1 (6 bases). The CDR3 length is 15 residues. Germline V gene sequence: CDR1 SGHAT, CDR2 FQNNGV. Trimming removed 3 bases from V and 5 bases from J, with 16 bases in between.

This chain connects TRBV14 to TRBJ2-5, with TRBD2 as a possible D gene (7 bases). CDR1 is SGHDN and CDR2 is FVKESK in the germline V gene. The CDR3 is 17 residues long. V was clipped by 0 bases and J by 4 bases, with 18 bases between them. The CDR3, as DNA: TGTGCCAGCAGCCAAGATTGGGGGGGGGCCCGGATAGAGACCCAGTACTTC. This sequence encodes CASSQDWGGARIETQYF.

CDR3 in DNA: TGCGCCAGCAGCACGGACAGCCTAAACACTGAAGCTTTCTTT. Translating it yields CASSTDSLNTEAFF. The V call is TRBV5-1, the J call TRBJ1-1, with D possibly being TRBD1 (6 bases). Per the germline V gene, CDR1 is SGHRS and CDR2 is YFSETQ. Trimming pared 4 bases from V and 2 bases from J, leaving 12 bases between. The CDR3 spans 14 residues.

This sequence joins TRBV3-1 (or the pseudogene TRBV3-2) and TRBJ2-7; maybe TRBD2 (6 bases). Trimming took off 0 bases at V and 2 bases at J, with 14 bases between the two ends. There are 16 residues in the CDR3. The germline V gene has CDR1 LGHDT and CDR2 YNNKEL (reference sequence). CDR3 sequence: CASSQEGIAAAYEQYF. The CDR3 bases are TGTGCCAGCAGCCAAGAGGGAATAGCGGCCGCCTACGAGCAGTACTTC.

The chain combines TRBV20-1 with TRBJ1-2; 7 bases match TRBD1. Germline-derived CDR1 and CDR2 are DFQATT and SNEGSKA (reference sequence). This CDR3 is 11 amino acids long. In DNA form, the CDR3 reads TGCGGTTTACAGGGGAACTATGGCTACACCTTC. Its protein is CGLQGNYGYTF.

The chain combines TRBV14 with TRBJ1-2, with D hard to call. Trimming left V 2 bases short and J 0 bases short, with 16 bases between. The V gene's germline CDR1 is SGHDN and CDR2 FVKESK. This CDR3 has 17 amino acids. The CDR3 DNA reads as TGTGCCAGCAGCCAAACTTTATGGGCAGCTACTAACTATGGCTACACCTTC. It translates to CASSQTLWAATNYGYTF.

V and J are TRBV2 and TRBJ1-1; unclear D gene. The ends were cut back, 0 bases at V and 5 bases at J, with 13 bases in the middle. This CDR3 spans 15 amino acids. CDR1 is SNHLY, CDR2 FYNNEI, per germline. The CDR3 region is CASSEAWGGLTEAFF. CDR3 DNA sequence: TGTGCCAGCAGTGAAGCATGGGGAGGCTTGACTGAAGCTTTCTTT.

This clone was counted a single time. This chain uses TRBV3-1 (or the pseudogene TRBV3-2) with TRBJ1-3; 7 nucleotides match TRBD1. This CDR3 region has 18 residues. V shed 4 bases and J 0 bases; nucleotides not matched to a gene: 12. Germline V gene data show CDR1 as LGHDT and CDR2 as YNNKEL (reference sequence). CDR3 residues: CASSRLRRQGSSGNTIYF. DNA for the CDR3: TGTGCCAGCAGCCGGCTTCGCAGACAGGGCTCCTCTGGAAACACCATATATTTT.

The chain's CDR3 is CASSSGLQGRSTEAFF. CDR3 coding DNA: TGTGCCAGCAGTTCAGGTCTTCAGGGGAGATCCACTGAAGCTTTCTTT. The rearrangement uses TRBV27 and TRBJ1-1; TRBD1 might be the D (6 bases). This CDR3 region has 16 residues. Deletions cut 4 bases from V and 4 bases from J, with 19 bases between. Germline CDR1 MNHEY, CDR2 SMNVEV (reference sequence).

The rearrangement links TRBV14 to TRBJ2-1, with 8 bases that match TRBD1. CDR3 length: 16 amino acids. The V gene's germline CDR1 is SGHDN and CDR2 FVKESK. V trimming: 4 bases; J trimming: 6 bases; junction bases outside the gene matches: 11. The chain's CDR3 is CASSPLAGGSSNEQFF. For the CDR3, the DNA is TGTGCCAGCAGCCCGCTAGCAGGGGGCAGTAGCAATGAGCAGTTCTTC.

The rearrangement links TRBV29-1 to TRBJ2-7; D is possibly TRBD2 (6 bases). This CDR3 is 12 amino acids long. CDR1 is SQVTM and CDR2 is ANQGSEA in the germline V gene. Trimming left V 4 bases short and J 2 bases short, with 9 bases between. The CDR3 loop reads CSVAPGAYEQYF. CDR3 sequence (DNA): TGCAGCGTTGCCCCGGGGGCCTACGAGCAGTACTTC.

This sequence joins TRBV6-5 and TRBJ1-5; 7 nucleotides align to TRBD1. Germline CDR1 and CDR2: MNHEY and SVGAGI. CDR3 size: 14 residues. With V trimmed by 4 bases and J by 6 bases, 6 bases remained unmatched. The CDR3 DNA sequence: TGTGCCAGCAGTTTTGTGCAGGGGGGTCAGCCCCAGCATTTT. It encodes CASSFVQGGQPQHF.

The chain has TRBV9 and TRBJ2-1; 8 bases line up with TRBD1. V lost 3 bases, J lost 2 bases, and 10 bases stayed unmatched. This CDR3 contains 17 residues. Germline CDR1 SGDLS, CDR2 YYNGEE. The CDR3 DNA sequence: TGTGCCAGCAGCGCCGACAGGGGTCCAGTCACCTACAATGAGCAGTTCTTC. Amino acid sequence: CASSADRGPVTYNEQFF.

The rearrangement uses TRBV3-1 (or the pseudogene TRBV3-2) and TRBJ2-3, with TRBD2 as a possible D gene (7 bases). The V end lost 2 bases, the J end lost 1 base, and 19 bases lay between the germline ends. The V gene's germline CDR1 is LGHDT and CDR2 YNNKEL (reference sequence). This CDR3 spans 18 amino acids. The CDR3 nucleotides read TGTGCCAGCAGCCAAACCCCCCCTGGCGGGGGCGGCACAGATACGCAGTATTTT. Amino acid sequence: CASSQTPPGGGGTDTQYF.

The V gene is TRBV3-1 (or the pseudogene TRBV3-2), the J gene TRBJ2-5; weak D call: TRBD1 (6 bases). V was cut by 3 bases and J by 4 bases, with 12 bases left in between. Germline CDR1 reads LGHDT; CDR2 reads YNNKEL (reference sequence). The CDR3 length is 14 residues. CDR3 coding DNA: TGTGCCAGCAGCCACCCAGGGGTAGGAGAGACCCAGTACTTC. This encodes CASSHPGVGETQYF.

CDR3: CASSLGQASGNTIYF. The CDR3, as DNA: TGTGCCAGCAGCTTGGGACAGGCCTCTGGAAACACCATATATTTT. The chain has TRBV5-8 and TRBJ1-3; D possibly corresponds to TRBD1 (6 bases). Germline loops: CDR1 SGHTS, CDR2 YDEGEE. Trimming took off 0 bases at V and 0 bases at J, with 7 bases between the two ends. This CDR3 has 15 residues.

The chain recombines TRBV5-1 with TRBJ1-6; D unclear. This CDR3 comprises 14 residues. The ends were cut back, 0 bases at V and 4 bases at J, with 5 bases in the middle. The V gene's germline CDR1 is SGHRS and CDR2 YFSETQ. Here the CDR3 DNA reads TGCGCCAGCAGCTTGGAATCTTATAATTCACCCCTCCACTTT. Amino acids: CASSLESYNSPLHF.

Only one count was recorded for this clone. The chain links TRBV7-6 to TRBJ1-1, with a tentative D call TRBD1 (5 bases). V was clipped by 6 bases and J by 3 bases, with 17 bases between them. Germline CDR1 is SGHVS and CDR2 is FNYEAQ. This CDR3 region has 15 residues. The chain's CDR3 is CASSSTGGLYTEAFF. The CDR3 bases are TGTGCCAGCAGTTCCACCGGGGGATTATACACTGAAGCTTTCTTT.

The chain couples TRBV6-5 to TRBJ1-1; no reliable D call. The CDR3 runs 14 residues. The V and J ends lost 6 bases and 4 bases respectively, with 15 bases between them. Germline V lookup: CDR1 MNHEY, CDR2 SVGAGI. CDR3 nucleotides: TGTGCCAGCAGGCAAACCGATGCAGTCACTGAAGCTTTCTTT. It codes for CASRQTDAVTEAFF.

The chain recombines TRBV11-3 with TRBJ2-3; 8 bases fit TRBD2. The CDR3 runs 17 residues. CDR1 SGHNT and CDR2 YENEEA come from the germline V gene. V dropped 4 bases and J dropped 0; count of bases not matched to a gene: 9. The CDR3 coding sequence is TGTGCCAGCAGCTCCGGACGGGGGGGACCTAGCACAGATACGCAGTATTTT. This sequence encodes CASSSGRGGPSTDTQYF.

The rearrangement uses TRBV19 and TRBJ1-3; D not certain. The length of the CDR3 is 13 residues. The ends were cut back, 7 bases at V and 4 bases at J, with 11 bases in the middle. The germline CDR1 and CDR2 sequences are LNHDA and SQIVND (reference sequence). The CDR3 protein is CASNPEWGNTIYF. CDR3 DNA sequence: TGTGCCAGTAATCCCGAGTGGGGAAACACCATATATTTT. The full variable domain, completed using reference TRBV19 and TRBJ1-3, is DGGITQSPKYLFRKEGQNVTLSCEQNLNHDAMYWYRQDPGQGLRLIYYSQIVNDFQKGDIAEGYSVSREKKESFPLTVTSAQKNPTAFYLCASNPEWGNTIYFGEGSWLTVV.

This clone was seen only a few times. This rearrangement joins TRBV2 to TRBJ2-1; 12 bases fit TRBD2. Germline assignment: CDR1 SNHLY and CDR2 FYNNEI. V lost 9 bases and J lost 9; bases outside the gene matches: 12. This CDR3 is built from 15 residues. CDR3 coding DNA: TGTGCCAGTGCTTTCCTAGCGGGAGGGAGGGGTGAGCAGTTCTTC. This sequence encodes CASAFLAGGRGEQFF.

The chain combines TRBV3-1 (or the pseudogene TRBV3-2) with TRBJ1-1; possibly TRBD1 for D (5 bases). The CDR3 extends over 15 amino acids. V was shortened by 5 bases and J by 2 bases, with 15 bases between the two germline ends. Germline loops: CDR1 LGHDT, CDR2 YNNKEL (reference sequence). The CDR3 reads CASSFSRTPNTEAFF. The CDR3 DNA reads TGTGCCAGCAGCTTTTCCCGGACACCCAACACTGAAGCTTTCTTT.

This chain links TRBV3-1 (or the pseudogene TRBV3-2) with TRBJ2-3; D is unresolved. With 4 bases removed from V and 0 bases from J, the gap between germline ends came to 17 bases. The germline V gene encodes CDR1 LGHDT and CDR2 YNNKEL (reference sequence). CDR3 length: 17 amino acids. The CDR3 bases are TGTGCCAGCAGCCCGATTCGAGCATTCACCAGCACAGATACGCAGTATTTT. Its protein product is CASSPIRAFTSTDTQYF.

This sequence joins TRBV6-5 and TRBJ2-3; tentative D call: TRBD1 (5 bases). CDR3 length equals 12 residues. Germline CDR1 and CDR2: MNHEY and SVGAGI. V dropped 10 bases and J dropped 5 bases, with 13 bases sitting between them. The CDR3 region has the DNA TGTGCCACCAAGGGGCCGAGAGATACGCAGTATTTT. Protein product: CATKGPRDTQYF.

This chain uses TRBV6-5 with TRBJ1-1; D might be TRBD1 (6 bases). CDR1 is MNHEY, CDR2 SVGAGI, per germline. CDR3 size: 13 residues. V was trimmed by 10 bases and J by 1 base, leaving 13 bases between them. The DNA of the CDR3 is TGTGCCACCCTGGGGACATCGAACACTGAAGCTTTCTTT. Translation gives CATLGTSNTEAFF.

This sequence joins TRBV28 and TRBJ2-7; 9 positions agree with TRBD1. CDR3 length equals 15 residues. V shed 6 bases and J 6 bases; nucleotides not matched to a gene: 12. In germline, CDR1 is MDHEN, CDR2 SYDVKM. The CDR3 spells CASRPRDRDLSEQYF. CDR3 bases: TGTGCCAGCAGACCTCGGGACAGGGATCTGTCCGAGCAGTACTTC. Based on the CDR3 plus reference TRBV28 and TRBJ2-7, the full variable domain is DVKVTQSSRYLVKRTGEKVFLECVQDMDHENMFWYRQDPGLGLRLIYFSYDVKMKEKGDIPEGYSVSREKKERFSLILESASTNQTSMYLCASRPRDRDLSEQYFGPGTRLTVT.